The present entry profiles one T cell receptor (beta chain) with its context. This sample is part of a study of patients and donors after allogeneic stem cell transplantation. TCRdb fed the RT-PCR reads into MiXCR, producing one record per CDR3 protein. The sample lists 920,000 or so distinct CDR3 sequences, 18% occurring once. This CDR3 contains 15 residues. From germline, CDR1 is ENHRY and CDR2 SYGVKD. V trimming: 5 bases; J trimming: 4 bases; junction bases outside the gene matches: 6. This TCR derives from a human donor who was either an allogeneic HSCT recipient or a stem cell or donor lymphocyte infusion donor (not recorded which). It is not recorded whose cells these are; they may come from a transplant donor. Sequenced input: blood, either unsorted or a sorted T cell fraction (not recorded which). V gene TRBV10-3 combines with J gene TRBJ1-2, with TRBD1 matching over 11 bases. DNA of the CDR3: TGTGCCATCAGTCCCCCGGGACAGGGGGGCTATGGCTACACCTTC. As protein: CAISPPGQGGYGYTF.